These T cell receptor beta chains were read from a single sample in a study of blood T cell repertoires in COVID-19. Method: immunoSEQ multiplex PCR; TCRdb's copy keeps in-frame clones and lacks some. The repertoire holds roughly 310,000 clones, over 85% seen once, with approximately 2.5% in the top ten. The sample taken for sequencing was PBMCs or T cells enriched from blood (not recorded which). The receptors come from a man aged 60 to 69 who had recovered from COVID-19. CDR3s include the opening cysteine and the closing phenylalanine or tryptophan. Fields, in order: V gene, J gene, clone size, D gene, CDR3 protein, CDR3 DNA. The D gene is left open where the match is weak. Size is stated for part of the rows, as once, few or many counts, or as a class when the clone is expanded.

>TRBV21-1|TRBJ1-5|once|NA
CASSRWHKAGFRNQPQHF
TGTGCCAGCAGCAGGTGGCACAAAGCAGGTTTCCGCAATCAGCCCCAGCATTTT
>TRBV2|TRBJ2-6|NA|TRBD1
CASGYQPGQGLSGANVLTF
TGTGCCAGCGGCTACCAGCCGGGACAGGGTCTCTCTGGGGCCAACGTCCTGACTTTC
>TRBV19|TRBJ1-5|NA|NA
CASKGENNQPQHF
TGTGCCAGTAAGGGGGAGAACAATCAGCCCCAGCATTTT
>TRBV18|TRBJ1-1|once|NA
CASSIDRKTRNTEAFF
TGTGCCAGCTCAATCGACAGGAAAACAAGGAACACTGAAGCTTTCTTT
>TRBV4-3|TRBJ2-7|NA|TRBD1
CASSNHRQGAYEQYF
TGCGCCAGCAGCAACCACAGACAGGGGGCCTACGAGCAGTACTTC
>TRBV5-1|TRBJ2-7|NA|NA
CASSLAGEAYEQYF
TGCGCCAGCAGCTTGGCCGGGGAGGCCTACGAGCAGTACTTC
>TRBV7-2|TRBJ1-1|NA|NA
CASSLFYRDEAFF
TGTGCCAGCAGCTTATTTTACAGGGATGAAGCTTTCTTT
>TRBV13|TRBJ2-3|NA|NA
CASSPRPSQGETDTQYF
TGTGCCAGCAGCCCCCGCCCCAGCCAAGGGGAAACAGATACGCAGTATTTT
>TRBV27|TRBJ1-5|NA|TRBD1
CASSLTTGKQPQHF
TGTGCCAGCAGTTTGACGACAGGGAAGCAGCCCCAGCATTTT
>TRBV10-3|TRBJ2-1|NA|TRBD1
CAIRGDRSSYNEQFF
TGTGCCATCAGGGGGGACAGGAGCTCCTACAATGAGCAGTTCTTC
>TRBV6-1|TRBJ1-6|NA|NA
CASSDRTTNSPLHF
TGTGCCAGCAGTGACCGAACTACTAATTCACCCCTCCACTTT
>TRBV30|TRBJ1-1|once|NA
CAWRKDSLINAEAFF
TGTGCCTGGAGGAAGGACAGTCTAATTAACGCTGAAGCTTTCTTT
>TRBV6-5|TRBJ2-7|NA|TRBD1
CASLTGGGYEQYF
TGTGCCAGCTTGACAGGGGGCGGGTACGAGCAGTACTTC
>TRBV3-1/TRBV3-2|TRBJ1-6|NA|NA
CASSSRAVYNSPLHF
TGTGCCAGCAGCTCTCGAGCGGTTTATAATTCACCCCTCCACTTT
>TRBV11-2|TRBJ2-7|NA|NA
CASSLVGFGGSYEQYF
TGTGCCAGCAGCTTAGTCGGGTTCGGTGGCTCCTACGAGCAGTACTTC
>TRBV7-9|TRBJ1-5|NA|TRBD1
CASSQGGGQPQHF
TGTGCCAGCAGCCAAGGGGGCGGCCAGCCCCAGCATTTT
>TRBV4-1|TRBJ2-7|NA|NA
CASSQGDSGFYEQYF
TGCGCCAGCAGCCAAGGCGACTCCGGGTTCTACGAGCAGTACTTC
>TRBV6-6|TRBJ1-1|NA|TRBD1
CASSTHRGRNTEAFF
TGTGCCAGCAGTACACACAGGGGAAGAAACACTGAAGCTTTCTTT
>TRBV5-1|TRBJ1-1|NA|NA
CASRPRPGDTEAFF
TGCGCCAGCCGACCGAGGCCCGGGGACACTGAAGCTTTCTTT
>TRBV27|TRBJ1-5|NA|NA
CASTPFRTADSNQPQHF
TGTGCCAGCACTCCCTTTAGGACAGCTGATAGCAATCAGCCCCAGCATTTT
>TRBV4-3|TRBJ1-1|NA|NA
CASSPGRGTNTEAFF
TGCGCCAGCAGCCCCGGGCGGGGGACGAACACTGAAGCTTTCTTT
>TRBV3-1/TRBV3-2|TRBJ1-2|NA|NA
CASSPGRQLYGYTF
TGTGCCAGCAGTCCTGGACGACAGCTCTATGGCTACACCTTC
>TRBV2|TRBJ2-2|NA|NA
CASRPTATNTGELFF
TGTGCCAGCAGGCCGACAGCCACGAACACCGGGGAGCTGTTTTTT
>TRBV21-1|TRBJ1-5|NA|NA
CASSKAPGTGGRQPQHF
TGTGCCAGCAGCAAAGCCCCTGGGACAGGGGGCAGGCAGCCCCAGCATTTT
>TRBV11-2|TRBJ1-6|NA|NA
CASSSRNSPLHF
TGTGCCAGCTCTAGTCGGAATTCACCCCTCCACTTT
>TRBV29-1|TRBJ2-4|NA|TRBD2
CSVEDGGVSAKNIQYF
TGCAGCGTTGAAGATGGGGGGGTGTCGGCCAAAAACATTCAGTACTTC
>TRBV11-2|TRBJ2-2|NA|TRBD1
CASSHRQGLSGELFF
TGTGCCAGCAGCCACAGACAGGGGTTGAGCGGGGAGCTGTTTTTT
>TRBV7-8|TRBJ2-2|NA|NA
CASSFGGGPSNTGELFF
TGTGCCAGCAGCTTTGGGGGCGGCCCCTCGAACACCGGGGAGCTGTTTTTT
>TRBV2|TRBJ2-2|NA|NA
CASKETNTGELFF
TGTGCCAGCAAGGAGACGAACACCGGGGAGCTGTTTTTT
>TRBV10-1|TRBJ2-1|NA|NA
CASGREGNEQFF
TGCGCCAGCGGAAGAGAGGGAAATGAGCAGTTCTTC
>TRBV5-1|TRBJ2-1|NA|TRBD2
CASSSLAGDSTEQFF
TGCGCCAGCAGCTCTCTAGCGGGAGATTCAACGGAGCAGTTCTTC
>TRBV19|TRBJ1-5|NA|TRBD1
CASSRKQGNYGNQPQHF
TGTGCCAGTAGCAGAAAACAGGGGAATTATGGCAATCAGCCCCAGCATTTT
>TRBV9|TRBJ1-3|NA|NA
CASSVDRAGNTIYF
TGTGCCAGCAGCGTAGACAGGGCTGGAAACACCATATATTTT
>TRBV5-8|TRBJ2-2|NA|NA
CASRRQGNTGELFF
TGTGCCAGCAGGCGGCAGGGAAACACCGGGGAGCTGTTTTTT
>TRBV30|TRBJ1-6|NA|TRBD1
CAARMASGQGFYNSPLHF
TGTGCAGCACGAATGGCGTCGGGACAGGGGTTCTATAATTCACCCCTCCACTTT
>TRBV6-5|TRBJ1-1|NA|TRBD1
CASRADLGQQEAFF
TGTGCCAGCAGAGCCGACTTGGGACAGCAGGAAGCTTTCTTT
>TRBV27|TRBJ2-4|NA|NA
CASSPLTGNLAKNIQYF
TGTGCCAGCAGCCCACTCACAGGCAACCTAGCCAAAAACATTCAGTACTTC
>TRBV5-1|TRBJ2-1|once|NA
CASSGTTSHLVYEQFF
TGCGCCAGCAGCGGCACTACTAGCCATCTAGTCTATGAGCAGTTCTTC
>TRBV10-2|TRBJ1-3|NA|NA
CASSSRQEGNTIYF
TGCGCCAGCAGCTCTCGGCAGGAAGGAAACACCATATATTTT
>TRBV30|TRBJ1-5|NA|NA
CAWSPRLSDSRPQHF
TGTGCCTGGAGTCCCAGGCTGTCGGACAGCCGGCCCCAGCATTTT
>TRBV28|TRBJ1-5|NA|NA
CASRLSGNQPQHF
TGTGCCAGCAGGCTTTCGGGCAATCAGCCCCAGCATTTT
>TRBV6-2/TRBV6-3|TRBJ1-1|NA|NA
CASSRLVNTEAFF
TGTGCCAGCAGCCGACTGGTGAACACTGAAGCTTTCTTT
>TRBV5-6|TRBJ1-2|few|TRBD1
CASSLGQALVGYTF
TGTGCCAGCAGCCTGGGACAGGCTTTAGTTGGCTACACCTTC
>TRBV7-9|TRBJ1-3|NA|NA
CASSLVSGGSSGNTIYF
TGTGCCAGCAGCTTAGTGTCCGGAGGGAGCTCTGGAAACACCATATATTTT
>TRBV6-5|TRBJ1-5|NA|NA
CASSHQGLSNQPQHF
TGTGCCAGCAGTCACCAGGGACTTAGCAATCAGCCCCAGCATTTT
>TRBV10-3|TRBJ1-2|NA|TRBD1
CAISESQGGYGYTF
TGTGCCATCAGTGAGTCTCAGGGGGGCTATGGCTACACCTTC
>TRBV7-9|TRBJ1-1|NA|TRBD1
CASTSGQSFNTEAFF
TGTGCCAGCACCTCGGGACAGTCATTTAACACTGAAGCTTTCTTT
>TRBV29-1|TRBJ2-7|NA|TRBD2
CSVAQLAGVRTTRLYEQYF
TGCAGCGTCGCCCAACTAGCGGGAGTTCGGACTACTCGGTTGTACGAGCAGTACTTC
>TRBV30|TRBJ1-4|NA|NA
CATRAGYGEKLFF
TGTGCTACCAGGGCAGGGTACGGTGAAAAACTGTTTTTT
>TRBV5-4|TRBJ2-1|NA|NA
CASSLGLDLEQFF
TGTGCCAGCAGCTTGGGCCTAGACCTTGAGCAGTTCTTC
>TRBV4-3|TRBJ1-1|NA|TRBD1
CASKLLRTGNTEAFF
TGCGCCAGCAAACTACTCAGGACAGGGAACACTGAAGCTTTCTTT
>TRBV11-1|TRBJ2-1|NA|TRBD2
CASSPKAGGYEQFF
TGTGCCAGCAGCCCCAAGGCGGGGGGATATGAGCAGTTCTTC
>TRBV10-3|TRBJ2-1|NA|TRBD2
CAIRDNSGRPDYNEQFF
TGTGCCATCAGGGACAATAGCGGGAGGCCTGATTACAATGAGCAGTTCTTC